The 18 T cell receptor beta chains below all came from one sample that was sequenced in a study of T cells in Graves' hyperthyroidism and ophthalmopathy. What was amplified from RNA transcripts were TCR beta CDR3 regions. HTBI primers drove first-round RT-PCR of the TCR CDR3. One entry per CDR3 protein results from TCRdb running MiXCR on the multiplex PCR reads. Seen here are over 650,000 distinct CDR3 sequences, roughly 46% observed once, and the top ten hold less than 9.5%. Specimen: peripheral blood or thyroid tissue (not recorded which). The source is an adult man with Graves' disease, either hyperthyroidism or ophthalmopathy (not recorded which).

CDR3 DNA: TGTGCCAGCAGCGTAGGACAGGCCGCTGCCAATTCACCCCTCCACTTT. The encoded protein is CASSVGQAAANSPLHF. V and J are TRBV9 and TRBJ1-6, with a tentative D call TRBD1 (6 bases). The CDR3 loop spans 16 amino acids. The V gene's germline CDR1 is SGDLS and CDR2 YYNGEE. Trimming took 0 bases from V and 7 from J, leaving 14 bases between them.

The rearrangement joins TRBV20-1 to TRBJ2-5, with TRBD2 matching over 10 bases. Per germline, CDR1 DFQATT and CDR2 SNEGSKA (reference sequence). V trimming: 0 bases; J trimming: 5 bases; junction bases outside the gene matches: 6. This CDR3 contains 15 residues. The CDR3 spells CSARESGRALETQYF. In DNA form, the CDR3 reads TGCAGTGCTAGAGAGAGCGGGAGGGCCCTTGAGACCCAGTACTTC.

This clonotype was counted a few times. The J gene is TRBJ2-7, the V gene TRBV7-6; no clear D. The CDR3 has 15 residues. CDR1 is SGHVS and CDR2 is FNYEAQ in the germline V gene. Trimming took 1 base from V and 0 from J, leaving 10 bases between them. The DNA for the CDR3 is TGTGCCAGCAGCTTAGGGATGGAGAGCTCCTACGAGCAGTACTTC. Its protein is CASSLGMESSYEQYF. Full variable domain (remainder filled in from reference TRBV7-6 and TRBJ2-7): GAGVSQSPRYKVTKRGQDVALRCDPISGHVSLYWYRQALGQGPEFLTYFNYEAQQDKSGLPNDRFSAERPEGSISTLTIQRTEQRDSAMYRCASSLGMESSYEQYFGPGTRLTVT.

The chain joins TRBV7-9 to TRBJ2-2; D is ambiguous. V shed 1 base and J shed 6 bases, with 6 bases lying between them. Germline V gene data show CDR1 as SEHNR and CDR2 as FQNEAQ (reference sequence). This CDR3 is 13 amino acids long. This CDR3 is CASSLEVSGELFF. In DNA, the CDR3 is TGTGCCAGCAGCTTAGAGGTTTCCGGGGAGCTGTTTTTT.

This rearrangement joins TRBV29-1 to TRBJ1-1; D perhaps matches TRBD1 (5 bases). With 8 bases removed from V and 1 base from J, the gap between germline ends came to 11 bases. The germline CDR1 and CDR2 sequences are SQVTM and ANQGSEA. The CDR3 consists of 12 residues. The CDR3 protein is CSWGTGNTEAFF. In nucleotides, the CDR3 is TGCAGCTGGGGGACGGGGAACACTGAAGCTTTCTTT. Full variable domain (remainder filled in from reference TRBV29-1 and TRBJ1-1): SAVISQKPSRDICQRGTSLTIQCQVDSQVTMMFWYRQQPGQSLTLIATANQGSEATYESGFVIDKFPISRPNLTFSTLTVSNMSPEDSSIYLCSWGTGNTEAFFGQGTRLTVV.

This clonotype has at least ten counts. The chain is built from TRBV7-8 and TRBJ2-5; possible D gene TRBD2, 5 bases. Trimming took off 1 base at V and 4 bases at J, with 10 bases between the two ends. Germline V gene sequence: CDR1 SGHVS, CDR2 FQNEAQ. This CDR3 has 14 amino acids. The CDR3 bases are TGTGCCAGCAGCTTAGGGCGGGTGGGAGAGACCCAGTACTTC. It specifies CASSLGRVGETQYF.

As regards this clonotype: This clone may be a read error of a much larger clone one base away. This rearrangement joins TRBV7-3 to TRBJ1-4; D possibly corresponds to TRBD1 (5 bases). V was clipped by 9 bases and J by 7 bases, with 18 bases between them. Germline CDR1 SGHTA, CDR2 FQGTGA. CDR3 length: 14 residues. The CDR3 region is CASWRGSRGEKLFF. DNA for the CDR3: TGTGCCAGTTGGCGGGGGTCGAGGGGTGAAAAACTGTTTTTT.

There are many counts of this clonotype. The gene calls are TRBV15 and TRBJ2-7; 9 nucleotides align to TRBD1. Germline CDR1 reads LNHNV; CDR2 reads YYDKDF (reference sequence). J gave up 3 bases and V 0 bases, and 3 bases lay outside the gene matches. The CDR3 has 15 amino acids. The CDR3: CATSRDGTGLYEQYF. CDR3 DNA: TGTGCCACCAGCAGAGATGGGACAGGGCTCTACGAGCAGTACTTC.

The J gene is TRBJ1-2, the V gene TRBV12-3 or TRBV12-4, with TRBD1 as a possible D gene (5 bases). There are 15 residues in the CDR3. V was cut by 3 bases and J by 0 bases, with 11 bases left in between. The CDR3 region is CASSLGGGPNYGYTF. The CDR3 DNA sequence: TGTGCCAGCAGTTTGGGGGGAGGGCCTAACTATGGCTACACCTTC.

The gene calls are TRBV5-6 and TRBJ2-5; 9 bases are shared with TRBD2. The CDR3 is 13 residues long. Germline values: CDR1 SGHDT, CDR2 YYEEEE. CDR3 sequence (DNA): TGTGCTAGAGATGTCCTAGCGGGGGAGACCCAGTACTTC. Residues: CARDVLAGETQYF.

This clonotype came up many times. V gene TRBV7-2 combines with J gene TRBJ1-6, with D possibly matching TRBD1 (6 bases). Per the germline V gene, CDR1 is SGHTA and CDR2 is FQGNSA. This CDR3 region has 13 residues. Trimming took 5 bases from V and 8 from J, leaving 10 bases between them. The CDR3 nucleotides read TGTGCCAGCAGCGACAGGTTTGATTCACCCCTCCACTTT. Encoded protein: CASSDRFDSPLHF. Complete variable domain (other parts from reference TRBV7-2 and TRBJ1-6): GAGVSQSPSNKVTEKGKDVELRCDPISGHTALYWYRQSLGQGLEFLIYFQGNSAPDKSGLPSDRFSAERTGGSVSTLTIQRTQQEDSAVYLCASSDRFDSPLHFGNGTRLTVT.

The gene calls are TRBV15 and TRBJ2-5, with 7 bases fitting TRBD1. Germline values: CDR1 LNHNV, CDR2 YYDKDF (reference sequence). The CDR3 has 18 residues. Trimming took 4 bases from V and 7 from J; bases not matched to a gene: 21. The CDR3 DNA sequence: TGTGCCACCAGCAATAACGACAGGGTTTCGTTCGCGAGAGGGACCCAGTACTTC. Translated, it gives CATSNNDRVSFARGTQYF.

This clonotype was seen many times. One end of the junction varies from germline; a read error may be responsible. This chain joins TRBV7-9 and TRBJ1-1; TRBD1 might be the D (5 bases). CDR1 SEHNR and CDR2 FQNEAQ come from the germline V gene (reference sequence). This CDR3 comprises 14 residues. As DNA, the CDR3 is TGCGCCAGCAGCTTGTCTCAGGGGAACACTGAAGCTTTCTTT. Protein sequence: CASSLSQGNTEAFF.

The rearrangement links TRBV7-8 to TRBJ2-2, with a tentative D call TRBD2 (5 bases). The V end lost 7 bases, the J end lost 2 bases, and 11 bases lay between the germline ends. This CDR3 contains 14 residues. Germline values: CDR1 SGHVS, CDR2 FQNEAQ. The DNA for the CDR3 is TGTGCCAGCAAGAGCGGCCATAACACCGGGGAGCTGTTTTTT. This gives the protein CASKSGHNTGELFF.

This clonotype has more than one count but fewer than ten. The chain carries TRBV20-1 and TRBJ2-5; D not resolved. Trimming left V 5 bases short and J 2 bases short, with 18 bases between. This CDR3 comprises 15 residues. Germline assignment: CDR1 DFQATT and CDR2 SNEGSKA (reference sequence). The CDR3 loop reads CSAVGVAYEQETQYF. In DNA form, the CDR3 reads TGCAGTGCTGTTGGGGTGGCTTACGAGCAAGAGACCCAGTACTTC.

The CDR3 sequence is CSGTMTGGYTF. The CDR3 nucleotides are TGCAGCGGGACAATGACAGGGGGCTACACCTTC. V gene TRBV29-1 combines with J gene TRBJ1-2; TRBD1 agrees at 7 bases. The germline V gene encodes CDR1 SQVTM and CDR2 ANQGSEA. Germline trimming cut 7 bases from V and 8 bases from J; bases unmatched to any gene: 7. The CDR3 contains 11 residues.

This chain links TRBV3-1 with TRBJ1-2, with a tentative D call TRBD1 (5 bases). The CDR3 spans 15 residues. Trimming left V 0 bases short and J 8 bases short, with 16 bases between. The germline gives CDR1 LGHDT, CDR2 YNNKEL (reference sequence). CDR3 coding DNA: TGTGCCAGCAGCCAAGATCTCTGGGGGGTGGGGGGCTACACCTTC. This translates into CASSQDLWGVGGYTF.

In this sample, this clonotype turned up many times. CDR3 sequence reads: CATTNDWQRQNYGYTF. CDR3 sequence (DNA): TGTGCCACCACAAACGATTGGCAGAGACAGAACTATGGCTACACCTTC. The chain employs TRBV15 and TRBJ1-2, with a tentative D call TRBD1 (5 bases). The CDR3 runs to 16 residues. The V gene's germline CDR1 is LNHNV and CDR2 YYDKDF (reference sequence). Trimming stripped 7 bases from V and 2 bases from J, with 20 bases between.